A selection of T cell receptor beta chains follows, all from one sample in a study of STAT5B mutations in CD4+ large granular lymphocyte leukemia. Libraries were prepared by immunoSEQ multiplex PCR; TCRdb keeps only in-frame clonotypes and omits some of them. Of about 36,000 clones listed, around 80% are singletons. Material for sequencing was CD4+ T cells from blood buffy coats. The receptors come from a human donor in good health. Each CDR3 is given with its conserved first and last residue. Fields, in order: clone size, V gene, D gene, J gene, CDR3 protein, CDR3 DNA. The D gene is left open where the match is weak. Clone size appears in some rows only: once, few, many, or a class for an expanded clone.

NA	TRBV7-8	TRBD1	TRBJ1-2	CASSFSGTASNYGYTF	TGTGCCAGCAGCTTTAGCGGGACAGCTAGTAACTATGGCTACACCTTC
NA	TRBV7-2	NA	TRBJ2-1	CASSSGTWAVVEQFF	TGTGCCAGCAGCTCCGGGACATGGGCCGTGGTCGAGCAGTTCTTC
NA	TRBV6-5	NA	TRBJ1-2	CASRQALTTNYGYTF	TGTGCCAGCAGACAGGCATTAACCACTAACTATGGCTACACCTTC
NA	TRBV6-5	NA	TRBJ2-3	CASSPRRGTDTQYF	TGTGCCAGCAGCCCCCGGCGGGGCACAGATACGCAGTATTTT
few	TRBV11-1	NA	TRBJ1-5	CASSLDGVQPQHF	TGTGCCAGCAGCTTAGATGGGGTCCAGCCCCAGCATTTT
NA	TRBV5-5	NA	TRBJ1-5	CASSLETHQPQHF	TGTGCCAGCAGCTTGGAAACCCATCAGCCCCAGCATTTT
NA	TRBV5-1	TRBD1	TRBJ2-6	CASSLEGDSNVLTF	TGCGCCAGCAGCTTGGAAGGGGACAGCAACGTCCTGACTTTC
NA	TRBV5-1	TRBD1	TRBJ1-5	CASSLGDRNQPQHF	TGCGCCAGCAGCTTGGGGGACAGAAATCAGCCCCAGCATTTT
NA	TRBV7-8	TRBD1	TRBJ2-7	CASSLDRGVYEQYF	TGTGCCAGCAGCTTAGACAGGGGAGTCTACGAGCAGTACTTC
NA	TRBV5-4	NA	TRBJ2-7	CASSLAPRDEQYF	TGTGCCAGCAGCTTGGCCCCGAGGGACGAGCAGTACTTC
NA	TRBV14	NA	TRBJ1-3	CASSQASSSNTIYF	TGTGCCAGCAGCCAAGCCTCTAGTAGCAACACCATATATTTT
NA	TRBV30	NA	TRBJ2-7	CAWSVGGNYPAYEQYF	TGTGCCTGGAGTGTAGGGGGGAACTACCCAGCCTACGAGCAGTACTTC
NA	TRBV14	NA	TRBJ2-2	CASSQDLAGELFF	TGTGCCAGCAGCCAAGATCTGGCCGGGGAGCTGTTTTTT
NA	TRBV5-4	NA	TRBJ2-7	CASSVQGAYEQYF	TGTGCCAGCAGCGTACAGGGAGCCTACGAGCAGTACTTC
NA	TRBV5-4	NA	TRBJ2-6	CASSPKPSSGANVLTF	TGTGCCAGCAGCCCGAAACCGAGCTCTGGGGCCAACGTCCTGACTTTC
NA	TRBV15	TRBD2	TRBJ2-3	CATSRADWTSGRTDTQYF	TGTGCCACCAGCAGAGCTGACTGGACTAGCGGACGCACAGATACGCAGTATTTT
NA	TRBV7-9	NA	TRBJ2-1	CASSSSAGTWGNEQFF	TGTGCCAGCAGCTCGAGTGCGGGTACGTGGGGCAATGAGCAGTTCTTC
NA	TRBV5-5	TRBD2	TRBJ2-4	CASSLAPAGGNIQYF	TGTGCCAGCAGCTTGGCCCCGGCGGGAGGAAACATTCAGTACTTC
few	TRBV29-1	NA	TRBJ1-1	CSVEDDFNTEAFF	TGCAGCGTTGAAGATGACTTTAACACTGAAGCTTTCTTT
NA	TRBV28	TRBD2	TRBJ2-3	CASSGPGLAGGRKGTQYF	TGTGCCAGCAGTGGCCCGGGACTAGCGGGAGGACGAAAGGGGACGCAGTATTTT
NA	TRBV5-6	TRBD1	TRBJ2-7	CASSFPDRPLYEQYF	TGTGCCAGCAGCTTTCCGGACAGGCCCCTCTACGAGCAGTACTTC
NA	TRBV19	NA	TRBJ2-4	CASSSYRIQYF	TGTGCCAGTAGTTCGTACAGAATTCAGTACTTC
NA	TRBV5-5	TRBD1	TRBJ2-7	CASSLGPGQAPPVYF	TGTGCCAGCAGCCTGGGCCCGGGACAGGCTCCTCCAGTTTACTTC
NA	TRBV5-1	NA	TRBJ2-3	CASSLRDPLPPFADTQYF	TGCGCCAGCAGCTTGAGGGACCCTTTACCACCATTCGCAGATACGCAGTATTTT
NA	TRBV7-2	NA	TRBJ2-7	CASSLAPGTSYEQYF	TGTGCCAGCAGCTTAGCCCCCGGGACCTCCTACGAGCAGTACTTC
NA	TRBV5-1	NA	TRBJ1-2	CASSLASRAAYGYTF	TGCGCCAGCAGCTTGGCCAGTCGCGCGGCCTATGGCTACACCTTC
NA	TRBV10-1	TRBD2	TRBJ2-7	CASSDGRAEQYF	TGCGCCAGCAGTGACGGGAGGGCCGAGCAGTACTTC
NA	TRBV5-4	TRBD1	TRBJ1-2	CASSPGQGLLDGYTF	TGTGCCAGCAGCCCCGGACAGGGCCTTTTGGATGGCTACACCTTC
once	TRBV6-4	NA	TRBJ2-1	CASARDQQPSDEQFF	TGTGCCAGCGCTAGGGACCAACAACCTTCGGATGAGCAGTTCTTC
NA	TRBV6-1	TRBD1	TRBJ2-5	CASSEQGTRDRAQYF	TGTGCCAGCAGTGAACAAGGAACTAGGGACAGGGCCCAGTACTTC
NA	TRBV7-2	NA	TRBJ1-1	CASSLWVSYTEAFF	TGTGCCAGCAGCTTGTGGGTCTCTTACACTGAAGCTTTCTTT
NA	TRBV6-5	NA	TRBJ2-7	CASSPGPYEQYF	TGTGCCAGCAGTCCGGGCCCCTACGAGCAGTACTTC
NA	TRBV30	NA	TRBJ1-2	CAWSVMQPSDNYGYTF	TGTGCCTGGAGTGTCATGCAGCCAAGCGATAATTATGGCTACACCTTC
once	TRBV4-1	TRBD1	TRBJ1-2	CASSTRTGNYGYTF	TGCGCCAGCAGCACCCGGACAGGGAACTATGGCTACACCTTC
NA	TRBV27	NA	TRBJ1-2	CASTARGYGYTF	TGTGCCAGCACCGCCAGGGGTTATGGCTACACCTTC
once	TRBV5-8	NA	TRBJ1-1	CASSLVGRANTEAFF	TGTGCCAGCAGCTTGGTAGGCAGGGCTAACACTGAAGCTTTCTTT
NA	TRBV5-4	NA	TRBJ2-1	CASTRDFGGDNEQFF	TGTGCCAGCACCCGGGACTTCGGGGGCGACAATGAGCAGTTCTTC
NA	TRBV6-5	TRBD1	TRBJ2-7	CASSYSAGTGEDEQYF	TGTGCCAGCAGTTACTCAGCCGGGACAGGGGAGGACGAGCAGTACTTC
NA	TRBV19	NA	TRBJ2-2	CASRARQGGGTGELFF	TGTGCCAGTAGGGCCCGACAGGGAGGCGGCACCGGGGAGCTGTTTTTT
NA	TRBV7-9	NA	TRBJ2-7	CASSFTWTDEQYF	TGTGCCAGCAGCTTTACGTGGACAGACGAGCAGTACTTC
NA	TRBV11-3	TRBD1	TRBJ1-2	CASSRGGAYGYTF	TGTGCCAGCAGCCGAGGGGGCGCATATGGCTACACCTTC
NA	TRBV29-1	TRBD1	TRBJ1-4	CSAGTGGKEKLFF	TGCAGCGCAGGGACAGGGGGGAAGGAAAAACTGTTTTTT
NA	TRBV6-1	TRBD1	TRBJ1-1	CASSVTGGSNTEAFF	TGTGCCAGCAGTGTAACAGGGGGCTCGAACACTGAAGCTTTCTTT
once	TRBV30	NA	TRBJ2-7	CAWSVSGRISEQYF	TGTGCCTGGAGTGTATCCGGCAGGATTTCCGAGCAGTACTTC
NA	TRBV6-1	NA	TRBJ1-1	CASSTLPGAEAFF	TGTGCCAGCAGTACCCTGCCGGGGGCTGAAGCTTTCTTT
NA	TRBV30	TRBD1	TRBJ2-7	CAGQGAPRLGITYEQYF	TGTGCCGGGCAGGGGGCACCTCGGTTGGGGATTACCTACGAGCAGTACTTC
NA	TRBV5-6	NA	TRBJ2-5	CASSLSTGTQYF	TGTGCCAGCAGCTTATCGACAGGGACCCAGTACTTC
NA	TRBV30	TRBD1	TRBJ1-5	CAWTRGDPSNQPQHF	TGTGCCTGGACCAGGGGGGACCCTAGCAATCAGCCCCAGCATTTT
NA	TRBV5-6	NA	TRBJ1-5	CASSRYGGRNQPQHF	TGTGCCAGCAGCCGCTACGGGGGGAGAAATCAGCCCCAGCATTTT
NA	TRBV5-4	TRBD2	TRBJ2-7	CASSLAAGGPYEQYF	TGTGCCAGCAGCTTGGCAGCGGGGGGCCCTTACGAGCAGTACTTC
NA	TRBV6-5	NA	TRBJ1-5	CASSPPNQPQHF	TGTGCCAGCAGCCCCCCAAATCAGCCCCAGCATTTT